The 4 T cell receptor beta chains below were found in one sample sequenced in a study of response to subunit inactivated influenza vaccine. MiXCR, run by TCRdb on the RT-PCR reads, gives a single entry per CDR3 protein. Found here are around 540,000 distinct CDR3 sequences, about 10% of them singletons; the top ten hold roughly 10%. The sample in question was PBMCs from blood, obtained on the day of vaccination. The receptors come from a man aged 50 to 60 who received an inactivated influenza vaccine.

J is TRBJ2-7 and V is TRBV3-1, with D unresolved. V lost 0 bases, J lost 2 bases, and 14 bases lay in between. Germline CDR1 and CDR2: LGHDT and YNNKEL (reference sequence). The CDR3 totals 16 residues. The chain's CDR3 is CASSQDWGSVAYEQYF. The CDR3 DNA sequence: TGTGCCAGCAGCCAAGATTGGGGATCGGTTGCCTACGAGCAGTACTTC.

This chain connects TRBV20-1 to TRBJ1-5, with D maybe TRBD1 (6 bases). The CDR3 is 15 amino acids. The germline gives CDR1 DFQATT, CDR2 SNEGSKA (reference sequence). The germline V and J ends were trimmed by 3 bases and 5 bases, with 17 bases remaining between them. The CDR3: CSASNLRQAHQPQHF. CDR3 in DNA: TGCAGTGCTAGCAATTTGCGACAGGCCCATCAGCCCCAGCATTTT.

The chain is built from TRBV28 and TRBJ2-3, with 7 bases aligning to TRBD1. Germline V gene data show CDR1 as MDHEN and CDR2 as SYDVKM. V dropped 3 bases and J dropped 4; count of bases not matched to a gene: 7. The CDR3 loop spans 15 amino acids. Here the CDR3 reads CASSLVPGGSDTQYF. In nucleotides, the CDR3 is TGTGCCAGCAGTTTGGTTCCAGGGGGATCAGATACGCAGTATTTT.

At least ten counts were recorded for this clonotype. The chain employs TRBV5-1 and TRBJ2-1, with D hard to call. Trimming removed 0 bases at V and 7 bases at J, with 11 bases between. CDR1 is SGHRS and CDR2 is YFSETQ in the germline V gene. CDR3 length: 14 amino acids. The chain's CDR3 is CASSLEQRRNEQFF. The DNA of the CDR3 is TGCGCCAGCAGCTTGGAGCAGCGTCGGAATGAGCAGTTCTTC. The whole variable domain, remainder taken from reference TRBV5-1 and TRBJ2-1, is KAGVTQTPRYLIKTRGQQVTLSCSPISGHRSVSWYQQTPGQGLQFLFEYFSETQRNKGNFPGRFSGRQFSNSRSEMNVSTLELGDSALYLCASSLEQRRNEQFFGPGTRLTVL.